What follows are 7 T cell receptor beta chains derived from one specimen sequenced in a study of T cells after yellow fever vaccination. TCRdb passed the 5' RACE reads through MiXCR, listing each CDR3 protein once. Among around 140,000 distinct CDR3 sequences listed, 7% to 9% were seen once. Sample: CD4+ T cells sorted from PBMCs, taken 5 days after the yellow fever booster vaccination. The receptors stem from a man aged 30-40 years who received the YFV17D yellow fever vaccine.

This clonotype was detected many times. The V gene is TRBV5-1, the J gene TRBJ2-1; D could derive from TRBD1 or TRBD2 (5 bases each). Germline CDR1 and CDR2: SGHRS and YFSETQ. The CDR3 is made up of 14 amino acids. Trimming removed 3 bases at V and 6 bases at J, with 13 bases between. The CDR3 coding sequence is TGCGCCAGCAGCTGGGGACCCGGCAGCAATGAGCAGTTCTTC. It yields the protein CASSWGPGSNEQFF. Combining the CDR3 with reference TRBV5-1 and TRBJ2-1 gives the whole variable domain KAGVTQTPRYLIKTRGQQVTLSCSPISGHRSVSWYQQTPGQGLQFLFEYFSETQRNKGNFPGRFSGRQFSNSRSEMNVSTLELGDSALYLCASSWGPGSNEQFFGPGTRLTVL.

In its sample, this clonotype was seen a few times. The chain is built from TRBV5-6 and TRBJ2-5; D remains unclear. The CDR3 runs to 12 residues. Germline CDR1 reads SGHDT; CDR2 reads YYEEEE. V lost 7 bases, J lost 7 bases, and 14 bases lay in between. The CDR3 DNA reads as TGTGCCAGCGCTTCGTGGGGTTGGACCCAGTACTTC. This codes for CASASWGWTQYF.

This clonotype was counted many times. The chain combines TRBV28 with TRBJ1-5, with D maybe TRBD1 (6 bases). There are 12 residues in the CDR3. Per germline, CDR1 MDHEN and CDR2 SYDVKM. Trimming removed 6 bases at V and 4 bases at J, with 7 bases between. In DNA, the CDR3 is TGTGCCAGCAGCCAGGGGAATCAGCCCCAGCATTTT. Translated, it gives CASSQGNQPQHF.

This clonotype was found many times. The genes are TRBV6-1 and TRBJ2-5, with D perhaps being TRBD1 or TRBD2 (5 bases each). The ends were cut back, 6 bases at V and 0 bases at J, with 14 bases in the middle. This CDR3 has 15 residues. Germline-derived CDR1 and CDR2 are MNHNS and SASEGT. The CDR3 DNA sequence: TGTGCCAGCAGCTCCCCCGGGGACGACCAAGAGACCCAGTACTTC. It codes for CASSSPGDDQETQYF.

This clonotype was seen many times. V and J are TRBV10-3 and TRBJ2-2, with 8 positions matching TRBD1. V lost 2 bases to trimming and J lost 5 bases; unmatched junction nucleotides: 7. This CDR3 spans 16 amino acids. Germline assignment: CDR1 ENHRY and CDR2 SYGVKD. CDR3 sequence: CAISEAGTGNTGELFF. CDR3 bases: TGTGCCATCAGTGAGGCAGGGACAGGCAATACCGGGGAGCTGTTTTTT.

This clonotype occurred many times. The chain uses TRBV28 and TRBJ2-7; weak D call: TRBD1 (5 bases). V was trimmed by 9 bases and J by 0 bases, leaving 12 bases between them. This CDR3 is built from 13 residues. In germline, CDR1 is MDHEN, CDR2 SYDVKM. The CDR3 nucleotides are TGTGCCAGTGTATCCCAGGGCTCCTACGAGCAGTACTTC. Encoded protein: CASVSQGSYEQYF.

Ten or more counts support this clonotype. The CDR3 DNA follows: TGTGCCAGCAGCCCCTCCCTCGCGGGACGGTACAATGAGCAGTTCTTC. The encoded protein is CASSPSLAGRYNEQFF. V usage is TRBV7-6 and J usage is TRBJ2-1, with D possibly being TRBD2 (6 bases). Germline V gives CDR1 SGHVS, CDR2 FNYEAQ. With 5 bases removed from V and 4 bases from J, the gap between germline ends came to 18 bases. CDR3 length: 16 amino acids.